These 23 T cell receptor beta chains originate from one sample sequenced in a study of blood T cell repertoires in COVID-19. Clones were sequenced by immunoSEQ multiplex PCR, and TCRdb holds only the in-frame ones, with some missing. The data contain some 68,000 clones, about 87% of them singletons. The sequencing sample was made of peripheral blood. All receptors come from a human donor in a cohort sampled during active COVID-19.

The chain couples TRBV9 to TRBJ2-7; the D is unclear. The CDR3 runs to 15 residues. Trimming shortened V by 1 base and J by 2 bases, and 13 bases separated the two germline ends. The V gene's germline CDR1 is SGDLS and CDR2 YYNGEE. CDR3 in DNA: TGTGCCAGCAGCGTAACCCCACAAAGCGCCTACGAGCAGTACTTC. Its translation: CASSVTPQSAYEQYF.

This clone is a singleton in its sample. The V call is TRBV28, the J call TRBJ2-4; weak D call: TRBD2 (5 bases). Trimming cost V 6 bases and J 0 bases, with 12 bases left between them. CDR3 length: 15 amino acids. Germline-derived CDR1 and CDR2 are MDHEN and SYDVKM. In DNA form, the CDR3 reads TGTGCCAGCAGCCCCGGGGAGTTAGCCAAAAACATTCAGTACTTC. Encoded protein: CASSPGELAKNIQYF.

The rearrangement uses TRBV24-1 and TRBJ2-1; 8 nucleotides line up with TRBD2. The CDR3 is made up of 18 amino acids. V was pared by 4 bases and J by 4 bases, with 14 bases of the junction left unmatched. Germline CDR1 is KGHDR and CDR2 is SFDVKD. CDR3 bases: TGTGCCACCAGTGAAGTGGCCGGGGGGCGGGAGGATTACAATGAGCAGTTCTTC. Its translation: CATSEVAGGREDYNEQFF.

The genes are TRBV27 and TRBJ2-7; 10 positions match TRBD2. V shed 5 bases, J shed 11 bases, and the junction held 12 bases outside the gene matches. The CDR3 is made up of 14 amino acids. CDR1 is MNHEY, CDR2 SMNVEV, per germline (reference sequence). The CDR3 here is CASSPLAGDAVKYF. CDR3 DNA sequence: TGTGCCAGCAGTCCTCTAGCGGGAGATGCTGTCAAGTACTTC.

The chain employs TRBV5-1 and TRBJ1-1; a possible D gene is TRBD1 (6 bases). Trimming shortened V by 4 bases and J by 4 bases, and 20 bases separated the two germline ends. CDR3 size: 16 residues. CDR1 is SGHRS and CDR2 is YFSETQ in the germline V gene. The chain's CDR3 is CASSPREGRGSTEAFF. The CDR3 DNA reads as TGCGCCAGCAGCCCCCGGGAGGGCAGGGGTTCCACTGAAGCTTTCTTT.

As to this clone: Additional DNA sequences in this sample encode the identical CDR3. This sequence joins TRBV18 and TRBJ1-1; D uncertain. This CDR3 is built from 13 residues. The V gene's germline CDR1 is KGHSH and CDR2 LQKENI. Trimming removed 3 bases at V and 1 base at J, with 6 bases between. DNA of the CDR3: TGTGCCAGCTCACCGGGCAGGAACACTGAAGCTTTCTTT. Its protein product is CASSPGRNTEAFF.

The CDR3 coding sequence is TGTGCCAGCAAGAGGCTCGGAGAAGAGACCCAGTACTTC. It is translated as CASKRLGEETQYF. The chain uses TRBV14 and TRBJ2-5; the D is unclear. Germline CDR1 SGHDN, CDR2 FVKESK. Trimming shortened V by 7 bases and J by 3 bases, and 12 bases separated the two germline ends. This CDR3 spans 13 amino acids. Full variable domain (missing parts from reference TRBV14 and TRBJ2-5): EAGVTQFPSHSVIEKGQTVTLRCDPISGHDNLYWYRRVMGKEIKFLLHFVKESKQDESGMPNNRFLAERTGGTYSTLKVQPAELEDSGVYFCASKRLGEETQYFGPGTRLLVL.

This chain connects TRBV6-2 or TRBV6-3 to TRBJ2-7, with 9 bases that match TRBD1. This CDR3 has 16 residues. Germline V gene lookup returns CDR1 MNHEY and CDR2 SVGEGT. J gave up 2 bases and V 6 bases, and 11 bases lay outside the gene matches. DNA of the CDR3: TGTGCCAGCAGCAATCATAGGACAGGGGTGACCTACGAGCAGTACTTC. Translated, it gives CASSNHRTGVTYEQYF.

The gene calls are TRBV28 and TRBJ1-2; 7 nucleotides align to TRBD1. Germline loops: CDR1 MDHEN, CDR2 SYDVKM. The CDR3 consists of 13 residues. V was clipped by 7 bases and J by 4 bases; unmatched bases: 6. The CDR3, as DNA: TGTGCCAGCACCCCCGCAGGGGGCTATGGCTACACCTTC. Translated, it gives CASTPAGGYGYTF.

The chain combines TRBV28 with TRBJ1-5; TRBD1 matches 7 bases. J lost 3 bases, V lost 1 base, and 6 bases had no gene match. This CDR3 has 16 amino acids. Germline values: CDR1 MDHEN, CDR2 SYDVKM. CDR3 loop: CASSLLGQSFNQPQHF. CDR3 in DNA: TGTGCCAGCAGTTTATTGGGACAGAGCTTCAATCAGCCCCAGCATTTT. Combining the CDR3 with reference TRBV28 and TRBJ1-5 gives the whole variable domain DVKVTQSSRYLVKRTGEKVFLECVQDMDHENMFWYRQDPGLGLRLIYFSYDVKMKEKGDIPEGYSVSREKKERFSLILESASTNQTSMYLCASSLLGQSFNQPQHFGDGTRLSIL.

This rearrangement joins TRBV19 to TRBJ1-1; possible D gene TRBD1, 5 bases. CDR1 and CDR2 from the germline V gene are LNHDA and SQIVND (reference sequence). This CDR3 has 14 residues. Trimming pared 6 bases from V and 0 bases from J, leaving 11 bases between. The CDR3 sequence is CASRRTRMNTEAFF. The DNA for the CDR3 is TGTGCCAGTAGGCGGACAAGGATGAACACTGAAGCTTTCTTT.

The genes are TRBV28 and TRBJ1-2, with TRBD1 as a possible D gene (6 bases). V shed 5 bases and J shed 8 bases, with 12 bases lying between them. There are 12 residues in the CDR3. CDR1 and CDR2 (germline): MDHEN, SYDVKM. The CDR3 protein is CASSQQGYGYTF. DNA for the CDR3: TGTGCCAGCAGTCAACAGGGATACGGCTACACCTTC.

The chain links TRBV5-1 to TRBJ2-7; maybe TRBD1 (6 bases). Trimming removed 4 bases from V and 4 bases from J, with 18 bases in between. This CDR3 has 15 residues. Germline V gene data show CDR1 as SGHRS and CDR2 as YFSETQ. CDR3 amino acids: CASSPGHRDPYEQYF. Written as DNA, the CDR3 is TGCGCCAGCAGCCCCGGACACAGGGATCCATACGAGCAGTACTTC.

CDR3 amino acids: CASSPDRTYEQYF. The CDR3 DNA is TGTGCCAGCAGCCCCGACAGGACCTACGAGCAGTACTTC. The chain uses TRBV5-8 and TRBJ2-7; D perhaps matches TRBD1 (6 bases). Germline loops: CDR1 SGHTS, CDR2 YDEGEE. V lost 4 bases to trimming and J lost 2 bases, with 10 bases between them. The CDR3 runs 13 residues.

The genes are TRBV11-2 and TRBJ2-7, with TRBD1 matching 7 bases. The V gene end was trimmed by 1 base and the J gene end by 5 bases; junction bases not matched to a gene: 5. Germline CDR1 is SGHAT and CDR2 is FQNNGV. The length of the CDR3 is 14 residues. The CDR3 loop reads CASSLVAGGHEQYF. DNA of the CDR3: TGTGCCAGCAGCTTAGTGGCAGGGGGTCACGAGCAGTACTTC.

In this sample, this clone turned up once. The V and J genes are TRBV27 and TRBJ2-3; TRBD2 matches 9 bases. V dropped 6 bases and J dropped 4; count of bases not matched to a gene: 5. Germline CDR1 reads MNHEY; CDR2 reads SMNVEV (reference sequence). The CDR3 runs to 14 residues. This CDR3 is CASRDSGGSDTQYF. The DNA for the CDR3 is TGTGCCAGCAGGGATAGCGGGGGTTCAGATACGCAGTATTTT.

V gene TRBV20-1 combines with J gene TRBJ2-7; 7 nucleotides match TRBD1. Trimming at V came to 5 bases and at J to 3 bases, leaving 1 base not matched to a gene. The CDR3 has 11 amino acids. From germline, CDR1 is DFQATT and CDR2 SNEGSKA (reference sequence). The DNA of the CDR3 is TGCAGTGCTCGGGACAGCTACGAGCAGTACTTC. Its protein product is CSARDSYEQYF.

The V gene is TRBV11-2, the J gene TRBJ2-2; 10 bases align to TRBD2. V shed 2 bases and J 5 bases; nucleotides not matched to a gene: 2. Germline V CDR1 and CDR2: SGHAT, FQNNGV. The CDR3 is 15 amino acids. For the CDR3, the DNA is TGTGCCAGCAGCTTAAGCGGGAGGGGGACCGGGGAGCTGTTTTTT. Amino acid sequence: CASSLSGRGTGELFF.

This clone showed up just a few times. The rearrangement uses TRBV12-3 or TRBV12-4 and TRBJ1-2; possible D gene TRBD1, 5 bases. Between the trimmed V and J ends, which lost 6 bases and 4 bases, there was a span of 12 bases. The length of the CDR3 is 13 residues. CDR3 nucleotide sequence: TGTGCCAGCAGGGAGGGACGGCTCTATGGCTACACCTTC. Translating it yields CASREGRLYGYTF.

J is TRBJ1-1 and V is TRBV5-6; 9 nucleotides align to TRBD1. The V and J ends lost 3 bases and 5 bases, in that order; junction bases with no gene match: 5. CDR1 SGHDT and CDR2 YYEEEE come from the germline V gene. The CDR3 is 14 residues long. The CDR3 DNA follows: TGTGCCAGCAGCTGGGGGACAGGGTCGACTGAAGCTTTCTTT. As protein: CASSWGTGSTEAFF.

The chain has TRBV5-6 and TRBJ2-5; 9 nucleotides agree with TRBD1. The V gene's germline CDR1 is SGHDT and CDR2 YYEEEE. V trimming: 4 bases; J trimming: 1 base; junction bases outside the gene matches: 11. This CDR3 spans 17 amino acids. The CDR3 here is CASSAGTGGRGQETQYF. The CDR3 DNA reads TGTGCCAGCAGCGCAGGCACAGGGGGCAGGGGCCAAGAGACCCAGTACTTC.

This chain links TRBV6-5 with TRBJ2-7, with 9 bases matching TRBD2. V was clipped by 6 bases and J by 3 bases; unmatched bases: 3. Germline V gene lookup returns CDR1 MNHEY and CDR2 SVGAGI. This CDR3 contains 13 residues. The CDR3 region is CASRSGGHYEQYF. The CDR3, as DNA: TGTGCCAGCAGAAGCGGGGGGCACTACGAGCAGTACTTC.

V usage is TRBV4-3 and J usage is TRBJ2-2; D might be TRBD2 (6 bases). Germline-derived CDR1 and CDR2 are LGHNA and YSLEER. The V end was cut by 0 bases, the J end by 6 bases, with 17 bases between. This CDR3 contains 17 residues. CDR3 sequence (DNA): TGCGCCAGCAGCCAAGATGGAAGGGTTGGAGGGTCCGGGGAGCTGTTTTTT. The encoded protein is CASSQDGRVGGSGELFF.